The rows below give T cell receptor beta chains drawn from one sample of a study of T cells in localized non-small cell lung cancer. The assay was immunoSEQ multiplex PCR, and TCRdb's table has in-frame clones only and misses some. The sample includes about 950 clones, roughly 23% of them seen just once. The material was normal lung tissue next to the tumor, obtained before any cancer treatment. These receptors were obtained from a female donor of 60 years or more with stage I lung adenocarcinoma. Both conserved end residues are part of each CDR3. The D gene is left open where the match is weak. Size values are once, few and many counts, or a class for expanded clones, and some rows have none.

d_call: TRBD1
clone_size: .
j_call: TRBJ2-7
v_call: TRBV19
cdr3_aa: CASSLTGNYEQYF
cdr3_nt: TGTGCCAGTAGTTTGACAGGGAACTACGAGCAGTACTTC

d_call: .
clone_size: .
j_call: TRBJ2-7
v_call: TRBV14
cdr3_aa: CASSPLLADYEQYF
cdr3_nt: TGTGCCAGCAGCCCGTTGTTAGCGGACTACGAGCAGTACTTC

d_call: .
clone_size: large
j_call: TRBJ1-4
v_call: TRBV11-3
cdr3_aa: CASSLEGATNEKLFF
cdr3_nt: TGTGCCAGCAGCTTGGAGGGAGCCACTAATGAAAAACTGTTTTTT

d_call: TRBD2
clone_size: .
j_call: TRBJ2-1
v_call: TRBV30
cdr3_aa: CAGTRGRVGEQFF
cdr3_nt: TGTGCCGGGACTCGGGGGAGGGTTGGTGAGCAGTTCTTC

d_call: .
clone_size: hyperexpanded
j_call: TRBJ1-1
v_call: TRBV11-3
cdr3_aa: CASSPQTDMNTEAFF
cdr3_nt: TGTGCCAGCAGCCCCCAGACAGACATGAACACTGAAGCTTTCTTT

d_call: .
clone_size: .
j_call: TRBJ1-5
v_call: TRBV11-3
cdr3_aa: CASSLVGVDGQPQHF
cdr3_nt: TGTGCCAGCAGCTTAGTAGGGGTTGACGGGCAGCCCCAGCATTTT

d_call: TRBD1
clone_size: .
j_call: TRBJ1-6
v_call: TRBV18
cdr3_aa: CASSETGVNSPLHF
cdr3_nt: TGTGCCAGCTCAGAGACAGGGGTGAATTCACCCCTCCACTTT

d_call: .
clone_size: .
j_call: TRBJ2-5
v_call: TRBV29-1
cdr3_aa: CSASRAGQKETQYF
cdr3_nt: TGCAGCGCGTCGAGGGCGGGTCAAAAGGAGACCCAGTACTTC

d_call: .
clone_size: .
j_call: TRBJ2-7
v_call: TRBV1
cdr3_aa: CTSRGPIYEQYF
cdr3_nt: TGCACCAGCAGAGGACCGATCTACGAGCAGTACTTC

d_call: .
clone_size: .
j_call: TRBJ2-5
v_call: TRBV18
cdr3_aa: CASSPRWGGETQYF
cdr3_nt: TGTGCCAGCTCACCCCGATGGGGAGGCGAGACCCAGTACTTC

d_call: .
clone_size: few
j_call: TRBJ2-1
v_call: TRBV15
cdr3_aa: CATSRDTGSNEQFF
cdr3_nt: TGTGCCACCAGCAGAGATACGGGTTCCAATGAGCAGTTCTTC

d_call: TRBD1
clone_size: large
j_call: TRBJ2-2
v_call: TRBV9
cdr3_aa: CASSLSLRGPDTGELFF
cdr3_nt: TGTGCCAGCAGCTTGAGCCTCAGGGGGCCGGACACCGGGGAGCTGTTTTTT

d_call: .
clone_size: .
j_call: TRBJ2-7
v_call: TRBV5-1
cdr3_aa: CASSLASASYEQYF
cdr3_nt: TGCGCCAGCAGCTTGGCTAGCGCCTCCTACGAGCAGTACTTC

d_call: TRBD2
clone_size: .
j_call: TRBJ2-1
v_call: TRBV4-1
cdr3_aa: CASSQEVWGTSGSSNEQFF
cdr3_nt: TGCGCCAGCAGCCAAGAAGTTTGGGGCACTAGCGGGAGTAGCAATGAGCAGTTCTTC

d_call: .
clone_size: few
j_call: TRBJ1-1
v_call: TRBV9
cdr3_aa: CASSVDIGAGAEAFF
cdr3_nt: TGTGCCAGCAGCGTAGATATTGGGGCAGGGGCTGAAGCTTTCTTT

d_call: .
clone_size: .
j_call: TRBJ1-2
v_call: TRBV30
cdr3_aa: CAWRQGRGYTF
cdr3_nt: TGTGCCTGGAGACAGGGACGTGGCTACACCTTC